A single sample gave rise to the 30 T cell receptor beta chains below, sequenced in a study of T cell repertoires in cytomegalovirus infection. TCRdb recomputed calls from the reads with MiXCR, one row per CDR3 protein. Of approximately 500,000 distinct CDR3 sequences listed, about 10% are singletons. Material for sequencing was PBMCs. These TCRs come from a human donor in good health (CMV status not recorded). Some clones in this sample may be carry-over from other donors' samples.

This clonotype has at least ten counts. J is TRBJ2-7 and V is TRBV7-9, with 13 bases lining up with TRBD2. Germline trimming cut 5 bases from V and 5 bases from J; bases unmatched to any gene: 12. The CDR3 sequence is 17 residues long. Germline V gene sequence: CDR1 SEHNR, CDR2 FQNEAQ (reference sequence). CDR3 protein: CASSLNRTGTSGNEQYF. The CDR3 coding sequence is TGTGCCAGCAGCCTTAATCGTACCGGGACTAGCGGGAACGAGCAGTACTTC.

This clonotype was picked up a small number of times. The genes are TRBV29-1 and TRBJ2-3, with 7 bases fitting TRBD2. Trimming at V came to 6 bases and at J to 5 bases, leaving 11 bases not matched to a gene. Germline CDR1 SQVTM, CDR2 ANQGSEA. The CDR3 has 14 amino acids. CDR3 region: CSVAGTTGEDTQYF. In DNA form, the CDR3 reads TGCAGCGTGGCCGGGACTACTGGCGAAGATACGCAGTATTTT.

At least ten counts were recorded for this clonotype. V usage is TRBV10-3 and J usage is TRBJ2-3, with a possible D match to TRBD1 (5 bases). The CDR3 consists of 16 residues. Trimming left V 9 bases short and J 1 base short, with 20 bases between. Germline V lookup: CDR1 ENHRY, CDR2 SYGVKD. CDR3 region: CAMAQGSHEGTDTQYF. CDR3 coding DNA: TGTGCCATGGCGCAGGGCTCCCATGAGGGCACAGATACGCAGTATTTT.

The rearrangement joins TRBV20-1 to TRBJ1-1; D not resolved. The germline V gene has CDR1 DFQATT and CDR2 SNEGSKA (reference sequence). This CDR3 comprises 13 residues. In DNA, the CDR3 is TGCAGAGCCACGACACCTGGGAACACTGAAGCTTTCTTT. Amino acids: CRATTPGNTEAFF.

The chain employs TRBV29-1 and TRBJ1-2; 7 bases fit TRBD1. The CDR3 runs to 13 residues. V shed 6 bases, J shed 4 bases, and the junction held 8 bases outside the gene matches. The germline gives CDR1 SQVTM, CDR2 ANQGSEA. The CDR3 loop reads CSVDREASYGYTF. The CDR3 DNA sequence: TGCAGCGTCGACAGGGAAGCCTCCTATGGCTACACCTTC.

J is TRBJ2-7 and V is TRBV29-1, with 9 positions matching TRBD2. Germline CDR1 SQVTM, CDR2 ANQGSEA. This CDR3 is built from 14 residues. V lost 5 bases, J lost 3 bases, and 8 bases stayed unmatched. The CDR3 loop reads CSVRGSGGIYEQYF. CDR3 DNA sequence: TGCAGCGTTAGAGGTAGCGGGGGAATCTACGAGCAGTACTTC.

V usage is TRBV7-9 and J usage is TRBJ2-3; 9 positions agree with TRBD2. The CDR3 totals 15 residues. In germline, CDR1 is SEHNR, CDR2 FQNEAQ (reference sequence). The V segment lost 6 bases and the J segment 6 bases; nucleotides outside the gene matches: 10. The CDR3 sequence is CASRISGGRHDTQYF. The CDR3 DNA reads TGTGCCAGCAGGATTAGCGGGGGACGTCATGATACGCAGTATTTT.

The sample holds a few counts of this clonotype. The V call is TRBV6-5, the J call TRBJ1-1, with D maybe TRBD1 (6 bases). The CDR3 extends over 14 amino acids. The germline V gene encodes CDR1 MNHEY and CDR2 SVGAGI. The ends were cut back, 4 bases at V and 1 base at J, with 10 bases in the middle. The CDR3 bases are TGTGCCAGCAGTTCCATGGACAGGAACACTGAAGCTTTCTTT. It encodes CASSSMDRNTEAFF.

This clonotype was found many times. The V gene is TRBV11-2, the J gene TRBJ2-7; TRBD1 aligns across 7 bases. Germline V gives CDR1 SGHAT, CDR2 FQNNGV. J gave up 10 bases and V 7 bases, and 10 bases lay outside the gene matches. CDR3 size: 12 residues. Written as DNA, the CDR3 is TGTGCCAGCAAATTTACCCAGGGGGACCAGTACTTC. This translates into CASKFTQGDQYF.

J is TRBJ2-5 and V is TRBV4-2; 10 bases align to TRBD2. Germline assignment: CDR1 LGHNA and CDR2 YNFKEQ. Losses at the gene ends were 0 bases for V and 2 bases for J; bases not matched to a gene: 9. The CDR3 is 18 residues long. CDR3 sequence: CASSQELAGEGTQETQYF. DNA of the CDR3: TGTGCCAGCAGCCAAGAGCTAGCGGGAGAGGGAACACAAGAGACCCAGTACTTC.

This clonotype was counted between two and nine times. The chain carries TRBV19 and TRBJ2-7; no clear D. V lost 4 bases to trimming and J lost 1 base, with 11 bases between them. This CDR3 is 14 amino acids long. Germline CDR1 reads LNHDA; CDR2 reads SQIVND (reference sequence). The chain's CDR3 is CASSTQAWSYEQYF. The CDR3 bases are TGTGCCAGTAGTACCCAGGCGTGGTCCTACGAGCAGTACTTC.

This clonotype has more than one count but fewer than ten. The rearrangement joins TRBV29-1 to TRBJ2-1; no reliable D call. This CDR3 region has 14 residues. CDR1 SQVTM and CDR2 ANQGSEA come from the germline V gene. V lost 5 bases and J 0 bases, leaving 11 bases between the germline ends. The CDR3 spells CSVSDRSSYNEQFF. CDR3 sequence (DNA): TGCAGCGTTTCTGACCGGAGCTCCTACAATGAGCAGTTCTTC.

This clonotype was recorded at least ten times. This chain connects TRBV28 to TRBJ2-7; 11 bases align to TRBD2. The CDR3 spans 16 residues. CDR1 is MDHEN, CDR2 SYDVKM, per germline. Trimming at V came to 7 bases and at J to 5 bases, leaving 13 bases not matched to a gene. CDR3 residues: CASTTRGSGRAHEQYF. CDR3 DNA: TGTGCCAGCACCACCCGGGGTAGCGGGAGGGCACACGAGCAGTACTTC.

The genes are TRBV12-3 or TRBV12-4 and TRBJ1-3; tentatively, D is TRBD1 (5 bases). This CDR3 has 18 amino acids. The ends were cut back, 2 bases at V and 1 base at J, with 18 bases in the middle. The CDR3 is CASSLLTAWDVSGNTIYF. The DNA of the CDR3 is TGTGCCAGCAGTTTACTCACCGCCTGGGACGTTTCTGGAAACACCATATATTTT.

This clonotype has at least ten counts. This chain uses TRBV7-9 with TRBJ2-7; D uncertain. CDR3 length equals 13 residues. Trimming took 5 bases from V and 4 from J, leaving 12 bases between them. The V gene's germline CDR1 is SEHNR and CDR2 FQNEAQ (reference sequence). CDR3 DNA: TGTGCCAGCAGCGGGCGACTTGATTACGAGCAGTACTTC. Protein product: CASSGRLDYEQYF.

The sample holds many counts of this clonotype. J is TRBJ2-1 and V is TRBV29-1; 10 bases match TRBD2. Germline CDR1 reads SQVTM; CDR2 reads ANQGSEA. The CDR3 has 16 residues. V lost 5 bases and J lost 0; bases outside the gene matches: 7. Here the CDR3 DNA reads TGCAGCGTTATGGGACTAGCGTTGAGCTCCTACAATGAGCAGTTCTTC. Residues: CSVMGLALSSYNEQFF.

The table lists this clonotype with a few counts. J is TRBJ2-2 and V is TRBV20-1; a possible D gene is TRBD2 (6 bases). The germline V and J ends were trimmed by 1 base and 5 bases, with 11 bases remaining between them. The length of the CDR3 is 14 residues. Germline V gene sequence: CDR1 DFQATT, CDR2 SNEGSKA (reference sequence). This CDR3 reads CSARAGVKTGELFF. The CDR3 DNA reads TGCAGTGCTAGAGCGGGAGTAAAAACCGGGGAGCTGTTTTTT.

CDR3 coding DNA: TGTGCCAGCCGTCCGGGACTAGCGGGAGCTAGCGTCGAGCAGTACTTC. Its translation: CASRPGLAGASVEQYF. This chain uses TRBV18 with TRBJ2-7; 14 nucleotides align to TRBD2. After removal of 8 bases from V and 6 bases from J, the junction contained 12 bases not matched to a gene. There are 16 residues in the CDR3. The germline V gene has CDR1 KGHSH and CDR2 LQKENI.

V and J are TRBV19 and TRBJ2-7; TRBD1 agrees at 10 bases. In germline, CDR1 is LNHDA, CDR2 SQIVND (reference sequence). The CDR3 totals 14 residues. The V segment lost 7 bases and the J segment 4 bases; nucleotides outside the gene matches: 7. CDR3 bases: TGTGCCAGTACCGGGACAGGGGACCAATACGAGCAGTACTTC. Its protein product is CASTGTGDQYEQYF.

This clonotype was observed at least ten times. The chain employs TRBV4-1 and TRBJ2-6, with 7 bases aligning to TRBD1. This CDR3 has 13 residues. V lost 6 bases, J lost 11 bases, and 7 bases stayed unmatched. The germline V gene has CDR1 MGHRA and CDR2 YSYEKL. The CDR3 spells CASSPTGNDVLTF. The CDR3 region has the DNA TGCGCCAGCAGTCCGACAGGGAACGACGTCCTGACTTTC.

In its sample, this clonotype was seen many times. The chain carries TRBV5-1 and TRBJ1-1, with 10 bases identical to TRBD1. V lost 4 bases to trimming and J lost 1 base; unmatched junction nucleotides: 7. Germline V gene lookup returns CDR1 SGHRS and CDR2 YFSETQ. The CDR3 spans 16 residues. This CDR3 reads CASSPGQGLGNTEAFF. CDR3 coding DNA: TGCGCCAGCAGCCCGGGACAGGGGCTAGGGAACACTGAAGCTTTCTTT.

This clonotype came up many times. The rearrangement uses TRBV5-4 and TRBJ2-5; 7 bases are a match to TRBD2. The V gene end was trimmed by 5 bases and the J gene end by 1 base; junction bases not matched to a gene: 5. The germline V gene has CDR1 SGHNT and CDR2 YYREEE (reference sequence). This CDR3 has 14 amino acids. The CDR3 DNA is TGTGCCAGCAGTCGTACGGGGGGCCAAGAGACCCAGTACTTC. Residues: CASSRTGGQETQYF.

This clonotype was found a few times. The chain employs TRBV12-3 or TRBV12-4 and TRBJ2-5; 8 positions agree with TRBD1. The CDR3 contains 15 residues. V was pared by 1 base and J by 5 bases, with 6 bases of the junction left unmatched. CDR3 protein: CASSLGGQGVETQYF. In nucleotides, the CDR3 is TGTGCCAGCAGTTTAGGAGGACAGGGCGTTGAGACCCAGTACTTC.

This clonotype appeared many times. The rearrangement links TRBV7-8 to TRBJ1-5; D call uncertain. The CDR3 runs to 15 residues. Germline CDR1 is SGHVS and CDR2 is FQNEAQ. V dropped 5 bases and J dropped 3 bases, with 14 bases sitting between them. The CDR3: CASSLSGRNNQPQHF. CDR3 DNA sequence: TGTGCCAGCAGCCTCTCCGGCAGGAACAATCAGCCCCAGCATTTT.

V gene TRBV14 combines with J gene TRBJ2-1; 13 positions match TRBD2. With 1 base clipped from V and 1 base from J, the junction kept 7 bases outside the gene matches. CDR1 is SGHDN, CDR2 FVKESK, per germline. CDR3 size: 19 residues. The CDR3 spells CASSQGTSGRAPSYNEQFF. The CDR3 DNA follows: TGTGCCAGCAGCCAAGGAACTAGCGGGAGGGCCCCGTCCTACAATGAGCAGTTCTTC.

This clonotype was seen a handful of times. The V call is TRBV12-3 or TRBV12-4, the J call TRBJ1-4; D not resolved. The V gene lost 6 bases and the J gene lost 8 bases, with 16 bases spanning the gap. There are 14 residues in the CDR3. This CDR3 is CASRAPGRREKLFF. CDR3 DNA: TGTGCCAGCAGGGCACCTGGGAGACGGGAAAAACTGTTTTTT.

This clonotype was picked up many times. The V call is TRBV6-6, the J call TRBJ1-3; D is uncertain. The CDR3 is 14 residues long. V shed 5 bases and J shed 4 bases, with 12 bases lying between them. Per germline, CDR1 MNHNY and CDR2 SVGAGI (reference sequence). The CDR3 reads CASSTGPGGNTIYF. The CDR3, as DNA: TGTGCCAGCAGTACCGGGCCAGGCGGAAACACCATATATTTT.

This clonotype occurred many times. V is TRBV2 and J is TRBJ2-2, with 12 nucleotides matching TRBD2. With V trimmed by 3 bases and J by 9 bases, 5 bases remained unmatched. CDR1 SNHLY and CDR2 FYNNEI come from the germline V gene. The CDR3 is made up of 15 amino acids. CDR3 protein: CASSEGLAGSWELFF. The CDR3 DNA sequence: TGTGCCAGCAGTGAGGGACTAGCGGGTTCCTGGGAGCTGTTTTTT. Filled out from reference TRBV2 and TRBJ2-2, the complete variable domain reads EPEVTQTPSHQVTQMGQEVILRCVPISNHLYFYWYRQILGQKVEFLVSFYNNEISEKSEIFDDQFSVERPDGSNFTLKIRSTKLEDSAMYFCASSEGLAGSWELFFGEGSRLTVL.

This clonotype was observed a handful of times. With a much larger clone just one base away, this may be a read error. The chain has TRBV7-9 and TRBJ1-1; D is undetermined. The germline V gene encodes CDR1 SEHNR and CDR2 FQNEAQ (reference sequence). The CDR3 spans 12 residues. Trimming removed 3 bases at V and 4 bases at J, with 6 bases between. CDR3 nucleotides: TGTGCCAGCAGCTTCTTGAGCACTGAAGCTTTCTTT. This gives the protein CASSFLSTEAFF.

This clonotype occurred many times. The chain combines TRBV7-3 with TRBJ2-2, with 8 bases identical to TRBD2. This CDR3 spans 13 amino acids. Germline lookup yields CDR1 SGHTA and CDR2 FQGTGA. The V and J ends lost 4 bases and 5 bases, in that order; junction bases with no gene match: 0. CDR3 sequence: CASSSGGTGELFF. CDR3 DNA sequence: TGTGCCAGCAGCTCGGGGGGGACCGGGGAGCTGTTTTTT.